Listed below are T cell receptor beta chains from one sample, sequenced in a study of response to subunit inactivated influenza vaccine. TCRdb independently ran MiXCR on the RT-PCR reads; one entry per CDR3 protein. The table has over 450,000 distinct CDR3 sequences, approximately 12% seen once; the top ten hold roughly 13%. Sequencing was performed on PBMCs from blood, taken 45 days after vaccination. All receptors derive from a man between 50 and 59 years old who received an inactivated influenza vaccine. Both conserved end residues are part of each CDR3. The D gene is left open where the match is weak. Not every row has a clone size; where given, it reads once, few, many or a size class.

d_call: TRBD1
j_call: TRBJ2-7
v_call: TRBV27
clone_size: few
cdr3_aa: CASSLSGQGGAFEQYF
cdr3_nt: TGTGCCAGCAGTTTATCGGGACAGGGGGGTGCCTTCGAGCAGTACTTC

d_call: TRBD1
j_call: TRBJ1-4
v_call: TRBV12-3/TRBV12-4
clone_size: -
cdr3_aa: CASSTTGAGEKLFF
cdr3_nt: TGTGCCAGCAGTACCACAGGGGCCGGTGAAAAACTGTTTTTT

d_call: -
j_call: TRBJ2-2
v_call: TRBV5-1
clone_size: -
cdr3_aa: CASSLGTQRNTGELFF
cdr3_nt: TGCGCCAGCAGCCTCGGGACCCAAAGGAACACCGGGGAGCTGTTTTTT

d_call: TRBD1
j_call: TRBJ1-4
v_call: TRBV5-6
clone_size: few
cdr3_aa: CASSRRTGGREKLFF
cdr3_nt: TGTGCCAGCAGCCGTCGGACAGGGGGACGCGAAAAACTGTTTTTT

d_call: -
j_call: TRBJ2-5
v_call: TRBV29-1
clone_size: -
cdr3_aa: CSVVGNQETQYF
cdr3_nt: TGCAGCGTTGTCGGCAACCAAGAGACCCAGTACTTC

d_call: -
j_call: TRBJ1-1
v_call: TRBV7-6
clone_size: few
cdr3_aa: CASSLRGDEAFF
cdr3_nt: TGTGCCAGCAGCTTACGAGGGGACGAAGCTTTCTTT

d_call: -
j_call: TRBJ1-2
v_call: TRBV7-9
clone_size: few
cdr3_aa: CASSGGIYGYTF
cdr3_nt: TGTGCCAGCAGCGGCGGAATCTATGGCTACACCTTC

d_call: TRBD2
j_call: TRBJ2-3
v_call: TRBV20-1
clone_size: -
cdr3_aa: CSAGRGLRGGADTQYF
cdr3_nt: TGCAGTGCTGGGAGGGGTTTGAGGGGTGGGGCAGATACGCAGTATTTT

d_call: TRBD1
j_call: TRBJ1-6
v_call: TRBV5-1
clone_size: few
cdr3_aa: CASSLPPGQTNSPLHF
cdr3_nt: TGCGCCAGCAGCTTGCCGCCGGGACAGACTAATTCACCCCTCCACTTT

d_call: TRBD2
j_call: TRBJ2-3
v_call: TRBV29-1
clone_size: many
cdr3_aa: CSVRGLAGSTDTQYF
cdr3_nt: TGCAGCGTCCGAGGACTAGCGGGTAGCACAGATACGCAGTATTTT

d_call: TRBD2
j_call: TRBJ2-3
v_call: TRBV20-1
clone_size: -
cdr3_aa: CSARVSGGTRFDTQYF
cdr3_nt: TGCAGTGCTAGAGTTAGCGGGGGGACTAGGTTCGATACGCAGTATTTT

d_call: -
j_call: TRBJ2-1
v_call: TRBV6-5
clone_size: -
cdr3_aa: CASSSSPGNEQFF
cdr3_nt: TGTGCCAGCAGTTCATCGCCGGGGAATGAGCAGTTCTTC

d_call: -
j_call: TRBJ2-7
v_call: TRBV6-2/TRBV6-3
clone_size: few
cdr3_aa: CASSPYQGLAYEQYF
cdr3_nt: TGTGCCAGCAGTCCCTATCAGGGGCTGGCCTACGAGCAGTACTTC

d_call: -
j_call: TRBJ2-5
v_call: TRBV28
clone_size: few
cdr3_aa: CASSFGKRLEETQYF
cdr3_nt: TGTGCCAGCAGTTTTGGAAAGAGACTTGAAGAGACCCAGTACTTC

d_call: -
j_call: TRBJ2-7
v_call: TRBV4-3
clone_size: few
cdr3_aa: CASSQVGSSYEQYF
cdr3_nt: TGCGCCAGCAGCCAAGTCGGGAGCTCCTACGAGCAGTACTTC

d_call: TRBD1
j_call: TRBJ1-1
v_call: TRBV5-1
clone_size: -
cdr3_aa: CASTWGQGVANTEAFF
cdr3_nt: TGCGCCAGCACCTGGGGACAGGGAGTGGCGAACACTGAAGCTTTCTTT

d_call: -
j_call: TRBJ2-6
v_call: TRBV28
clone_size: -
cdr3_aa: CASSRAGVLTGANVLTF
cdr3_nt: TGTGCCAGCAGTCGAGCCGGGGTGCTAACTGGGGCCAACGTCCTGACTTTC

d_call: -
j_call: TRBJ2-1
v_call: TRBV12-3/TRBV12-4
clone_size: -
cdr3_aa: CASSFRGGASYNEQFF
cdr3_nt: TGTGCCAGCAGTTTTAGGGGGGGCGCCTCCTACAATGAGCAGTTCTTC

d_call: TRBD1
j_call: TRBJ2-2
v_call: TRBV9
clone_size: -
cdr3_aa: CASSPMRTGKTGELFF
cdr3_nt: TGTGCCAGCAGCCCGATGAGGACAGGGAAGACCGGGGAGCTGTTTTTT

d_call: TRBD2
j_call: TRBJ2-7
v_call: TRBV20-1
clone_size: -
cdr3_aa: CSASSGIMREQYF
cdr3_nt: TGCAGTGCTAGTAGCGGGATTATGAGGGAGCAGTACTTC

d_call: -
j_call: TRBJ2-1
v_call: TRBV30
clone_size: -
cdr3_aa: CAWSPPRQREQFF
cdr3_nt: TGTGCCTGGAGTCCTCCCCGACAGAGAGAGCAGTTCTTC

d_call: -
j_call: TRBJ2-2
v_call: TRBV7-2
clone_size: few
cdr3_aa: CASSSVAPNTGELFF
cdr3_nt: TGTGCCAGCAGCTCCGTGGCACCGAACACCGGGGAGCTGTTTTTT

d_call: TRBD1
j_call: TRBJ1-1
v_call: TRBV4-3
clone_size: few
cdr3_aa: CASSQQRTGGGGEAFF
cdr3_nt: TGCGCCAGCAGCCAACAACGGACAGGGGGCGGAGGCGAAGCTTTCTTT

d_call: -
j_call: TRBJ2-7
v_call: TRBV28
clone_size: many
cdr3_aa: CASSPPAGEQYF
cdr3_nt: TGTGCCAGCAGCCCTCCGGCCGGCGAGCAGTACTTC

d_call: -
j_call: TRBJ2-7
v_call: TRBV29-1
clone_size: -
cdr3_aa: CSVRRGGYYEQYF
cdr3_nt: TGCAGCGTCCGACGGGGCGGCTATTACGAGCAGTACTTC

d_call: -
j_call: TRBJ1-3
v_call: TRBV5-1
clone_size: few
cdr3_aa: CASSPAGTGNTIYF
cdr3_nt: TGCGCCAGCAGTCCAGCAGGGACAGGAAACACCATATATTTT

d_call: TRBD1
j_call: TRBJ1-1
v_call: TRBV3-1
clone_size: -
cdr3_aa: CASSGDRAAEAFF
cdr3_nt: TGTGCCAGCAGCGGCGACAGGGCGGCTGAAGCTTTCTTT

d_call: TRBD2
j_call: TRBJ2-1
v_call: TRBV12-3/TRBV12-4
clone_size: few
cdr3_aa: CASSQGLAGIPYNEQFF
cdr3_nt: TGTGCCAGCAGCCAGGGACTAGCGGGGATTCCCTACAATGAGCAGTTCTTC

d_call: -
j_call: TRBJ2-5
v_call: TRBV7-8
clone_size: -
cdr3_aa: CASSLGIYQETQYF
cdr3_nt: TGTGCCAGCAGCTTAGGGATTTACCAAGAGACCCAGTACTTC

d_call: -
j_call: TRBJ2-4
v_call: TRBV12-3/TRBV12-4
clone_size: -
cdr3_aa: CASSFRRSRMGVQYF
cdr3_nt: TGTGCCAGCAGTTTTCGAAGGAGTCGGATGGGGGTTCAGTACTTC

d_call: -
j_call: TRBJ2-4
v_call: TRBV5-1
clone_size: many
cdr3_aa: CASSLSSGLAKNIQYF
cdr3_nt: TGCGCCAGCAGCTTGAGTTCAGGGTTGGCCAAAAACATTCAGTACTTC

d_call: -
j_call: TRBJ2-7
v_call: TRBV6-1
clone_size: many
cdr3_aa: CASSDTGLVYEQYF
cdr3_nt: TGTGCCAGCAGTGATACAGGGTTAGTCTACGAGCAGTACTTC

d_call: -
j_call: TRBJ2-7
v_call: TRBV7-2
clone_size: -
cdr3_aa: CASSLGTGSGEQYF
cdr3_nt: TGTGCCAGCAGCTTAGGAACAGGGTCAGGCGAGCAGTACTTC

d_call: TRBD1
j_call: TRBJ2-1
v_call: TRBV20-1
clone_size: many
cdr3_aa: CSAKVFSSTGAERNNEQFF
cdr3_nt: TGCAGTGCTAAAGTTTTTAGTTCGACAGGGGCCGAACGGAACAATGAGCAGTTCTTC

d_call: -
j_call: TRBJ1-1
v_call: TRBV2
clone_size: -
cdr3_aa: CASSVVYEAFF
cdr3_nt: TGTGCCAGCAGCGTCGTTTATGAAGCTTTCTTT

d_call: TRBD1
j_call: TRBJ2-1
v_call: TRBV24-1
clone_size: once
cdr3_aa: CATSFARGSGSEQFF
cdr3_nt: TGTGCCACCAGTTTCGCCAGGGGGAGCGGAAGTGAGCAGTTCTTC

d_call: -
j_call: TRBJ1-4
v_call: TRBV5-1
clone_size: few
cdr3_aa: CASSLSRGSNEKLFF
cdr3_nt: TGCGCCAGCAGCTTGAGCAGGGGAAGTAATGAAAAACTGTTTTTT

d_call: TRBD1
j_call: TRBJ2-5
v_call: TRBV6-5
clone_size: few
cdr3_aa: CASSYSPGGTQETQYF
cdr3_nt: TGTGCCAGCAGTTACAGTCCAGGGGGAACACAAGAGACCCAGTACTTC

d_call: -
j_call: TRBJ1-1
v_call: TRBV18
clone_size: few
cdr3_aa: CASSPRPQGNTEAFF
cdr3_nt: TGTGCCAGCTCACCACGTCCACAGGGGAACACTGAAGCTTTCTTT

d_call: -
j_call: TRBJ2-4
v_call: TRBV3-1
clone_size: many
cdr3_aa: CASSQGGQIAKNIQYF
cdr3_nt: TGTGCCAGCAGCCAAGGGGGACAAATAGCCAAAAACATTCAGTACTTC

d_call: TRBD2
j_call: TRBJ2-7
v_call: TRBV3-1
clone_size: -
cdr3_aa: CASSQDLRLAGSYEQYF
cdr3_nt: TGTGCCAGCAGCCAAGATCTTCGACTAGCGGGGTCCTACGAGCAGTACTTC

d_call: -
j_call: TRBJ2-7
v_call: TRBV12-3/TRBV12-4
clone_size: -
cdr3_aa: CASSFFGHSYEQYF
cdr3_nt: -

d_call: TRBD1
j_call: TRBJ2-1
v_call: TRBV12-3/TRBV12-4
clone_size: few
cdr3_aa: CASSPTGGQGYNEQFF
cdr3_nt: TGTGCCAGCAGCCCAACCGGGGGACAGGGGTACAATGAGCAGTTCTTC

d_call: -
j_call: TRBJ1-5
v_call: TRBV5-1
clone_size: -
cdr3_aa: CASSLGGREQPQHF
cdr3_nt: TGCGCCAGCAGCTTGGGGGGCAGGGAACAGCCCCAGCATTTT

d_call: TRBD1
j_call: TRBJ1-5
v_call: TRBV20-1
clone_size: -
cdr3_aa: CSARDLGTGENQPQHF
cdr3_nt: TGCAGTGCTAGAGATCTGGGGACAGGGGAAAATCAGCCCCAGCATTTT

d_call: -
j_call: TRBJ2-6
v_call: TRBV7-8
clone_size: few
cdr3_aa: CASSLTGVQRPPGANVLTF
cdr3_nt: TGTGCCAGCAGCTTAACCGGGGTCCAGAGACCTCCTGGGGCCAACGTCCTGACTTTC